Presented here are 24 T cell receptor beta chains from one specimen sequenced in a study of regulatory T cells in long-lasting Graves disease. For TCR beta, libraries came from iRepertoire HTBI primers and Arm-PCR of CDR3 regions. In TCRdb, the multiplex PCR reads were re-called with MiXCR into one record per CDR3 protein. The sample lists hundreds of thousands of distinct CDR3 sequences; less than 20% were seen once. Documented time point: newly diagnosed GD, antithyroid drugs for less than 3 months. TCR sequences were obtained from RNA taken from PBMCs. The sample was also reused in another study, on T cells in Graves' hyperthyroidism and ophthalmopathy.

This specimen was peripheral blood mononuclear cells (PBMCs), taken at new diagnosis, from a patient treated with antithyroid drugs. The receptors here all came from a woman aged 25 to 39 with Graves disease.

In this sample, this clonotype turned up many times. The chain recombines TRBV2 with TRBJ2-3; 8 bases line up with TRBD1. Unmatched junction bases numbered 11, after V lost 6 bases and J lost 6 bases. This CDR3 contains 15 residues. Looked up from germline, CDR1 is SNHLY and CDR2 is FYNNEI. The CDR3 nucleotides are TGTGCCAGCAGGGGGACAGGACACCGCCGGGATACGCAGTATTTT. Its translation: CASRGTGHRRDTQYF.

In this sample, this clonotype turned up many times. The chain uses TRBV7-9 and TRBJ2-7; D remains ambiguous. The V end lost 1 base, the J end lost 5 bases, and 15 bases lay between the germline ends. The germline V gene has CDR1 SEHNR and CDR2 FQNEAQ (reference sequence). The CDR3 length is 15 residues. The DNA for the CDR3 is TGTGCCAGCAGCTTAGGTTTACAGTTCGTGGACGAGCAGTACTTC. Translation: CASSLGLQFVDEQYF.

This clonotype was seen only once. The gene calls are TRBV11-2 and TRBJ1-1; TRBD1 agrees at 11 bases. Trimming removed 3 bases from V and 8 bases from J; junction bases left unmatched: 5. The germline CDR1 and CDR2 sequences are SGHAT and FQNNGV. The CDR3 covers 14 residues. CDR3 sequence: CASSLGQGVGEAFF. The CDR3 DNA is TGTGCCAGCAGCTTGGGACAGGGGGTTGGAGAAGCTTTCTTT.

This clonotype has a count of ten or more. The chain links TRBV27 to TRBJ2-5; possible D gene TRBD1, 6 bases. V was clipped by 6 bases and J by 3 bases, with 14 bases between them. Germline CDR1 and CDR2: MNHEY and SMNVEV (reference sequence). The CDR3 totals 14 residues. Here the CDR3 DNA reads TGTGCCAGCAGAAAACAGGGTACCGAAGAGACCCAGTACTTC. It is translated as CASRKQGTEETQYF.

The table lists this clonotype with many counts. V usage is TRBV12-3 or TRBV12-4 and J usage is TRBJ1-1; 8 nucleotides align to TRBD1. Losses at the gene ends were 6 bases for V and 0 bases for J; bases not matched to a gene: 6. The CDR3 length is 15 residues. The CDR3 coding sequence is TGTGCCAGCAGGTCCGGACAGGGAATGAACACTGAAGCTTTCTTT. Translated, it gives CASRSGQGMNTEAFF.

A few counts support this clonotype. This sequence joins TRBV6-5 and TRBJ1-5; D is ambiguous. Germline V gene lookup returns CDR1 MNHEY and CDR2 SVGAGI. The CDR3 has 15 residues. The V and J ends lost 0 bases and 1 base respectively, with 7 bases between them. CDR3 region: CASSYSSVSNQPQHF. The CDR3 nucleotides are TGTGCCAGCAGTTACTCGTCTGTCAGCAATCAGCCCCAGCATTTT.

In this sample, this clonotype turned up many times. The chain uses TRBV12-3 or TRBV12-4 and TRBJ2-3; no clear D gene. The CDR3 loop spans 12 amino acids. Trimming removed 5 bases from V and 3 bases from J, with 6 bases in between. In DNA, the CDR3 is TGTGCCAGCAGTCACTATACAGATACGCAGTATTTT. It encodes CASSHYTDTQYF.

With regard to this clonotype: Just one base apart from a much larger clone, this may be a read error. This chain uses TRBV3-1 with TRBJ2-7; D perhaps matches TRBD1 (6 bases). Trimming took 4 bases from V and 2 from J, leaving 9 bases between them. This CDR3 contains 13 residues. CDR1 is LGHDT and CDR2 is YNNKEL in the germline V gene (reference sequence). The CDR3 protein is CASSLQGPYEQYF. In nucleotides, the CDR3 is TGTGCCAGCAGCCTACAGGGACCCTACGAGCAGTACTTC.

The CDR3 sequence: CASSLAGAGSAGELFF. CDR3 bases: TGTGCCAGCTCACTAGCGGGAGCCGGTAGCGCCGGGGAGCTGTTTTTT. This chain links TRBV18 with TRBJ2-2; 9 bases fit TRBD2. Germline CDR1 KGHSH, CDR2 LQKENI. The CDR3 is made up of 16 amino acids. V was clipped by 4 bases and J by 6 bases; unmatched bases: 9.

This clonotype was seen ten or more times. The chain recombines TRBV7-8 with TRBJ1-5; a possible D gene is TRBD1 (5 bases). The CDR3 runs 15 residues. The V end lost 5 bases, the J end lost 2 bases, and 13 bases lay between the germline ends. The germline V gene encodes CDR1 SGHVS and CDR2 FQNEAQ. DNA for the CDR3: TGTGCCAGCAGCCAAACTTGGGGACGCAATCAGCCCCAGCATTTT. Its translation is CASSQTWGRNQPQHF.

For the CDR3, the DNA is TGTGCCAGCAGTCGCGACAGGCTCCCGGGTAGTAGTGATGGCTACACCTTC. As protein: CASSRDRLPGSSDGYTF. The genes are TRBV6-1 and TRBJ1-2; perhaps TRBD1 as D (6 bases). The CDR3 is made up of 17 amino acids. Trimming shortened V by 5 bases and J by 6 bases, and 25 bases separated the two germline ends. From germline, CDR1 is MNHNS and CDR2 SASEGT.

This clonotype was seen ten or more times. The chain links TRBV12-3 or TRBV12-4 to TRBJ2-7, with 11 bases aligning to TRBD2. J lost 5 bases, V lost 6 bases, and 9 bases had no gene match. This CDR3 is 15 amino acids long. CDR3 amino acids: CASRLVSGRANEQYF. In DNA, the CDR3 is TGTGCCAGCAGACTCGTTAGCGGGAGGGCAAACGAGCAGTACTTC.

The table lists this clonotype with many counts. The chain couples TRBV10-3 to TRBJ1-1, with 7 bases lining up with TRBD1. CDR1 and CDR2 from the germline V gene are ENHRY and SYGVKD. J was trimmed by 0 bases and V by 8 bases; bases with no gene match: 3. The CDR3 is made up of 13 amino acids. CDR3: CAIATGMNTEAFF. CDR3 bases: TGTGCCATCGCGACAGGGATGAACACTGAAGCTTTCTTT.

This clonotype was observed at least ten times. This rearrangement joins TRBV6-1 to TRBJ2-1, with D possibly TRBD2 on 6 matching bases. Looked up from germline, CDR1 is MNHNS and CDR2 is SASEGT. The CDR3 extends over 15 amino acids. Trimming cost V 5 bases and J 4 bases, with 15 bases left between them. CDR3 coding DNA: TGTGCCAGCAGTATATTTTTCGGGGGATACAATGAGCAGTTCTTC. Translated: CASSIFFGGYNEQFF.

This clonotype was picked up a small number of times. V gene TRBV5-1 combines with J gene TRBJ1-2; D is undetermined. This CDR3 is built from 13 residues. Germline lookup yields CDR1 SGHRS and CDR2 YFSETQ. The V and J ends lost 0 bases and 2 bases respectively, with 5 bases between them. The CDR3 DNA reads TGCGCCAGCAGCTTGGATATGAACTATGGCTACACCTTC. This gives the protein CASSLDMNYGYTF.

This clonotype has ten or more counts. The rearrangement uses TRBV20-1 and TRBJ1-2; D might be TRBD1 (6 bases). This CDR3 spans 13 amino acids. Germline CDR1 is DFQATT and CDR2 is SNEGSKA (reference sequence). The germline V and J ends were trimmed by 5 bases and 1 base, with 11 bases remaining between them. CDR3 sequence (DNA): TGCAGTGCTGAGGGACACATTAACTATGGCTACACCTTC. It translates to CSAEGHINYGYTF.

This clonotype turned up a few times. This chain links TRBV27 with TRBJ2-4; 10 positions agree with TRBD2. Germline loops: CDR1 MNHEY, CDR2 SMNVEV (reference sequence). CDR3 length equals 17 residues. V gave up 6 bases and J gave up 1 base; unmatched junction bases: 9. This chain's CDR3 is CASSPRWTSGAKNIQYF. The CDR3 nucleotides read TGTGCCAGCAGCCCCCGATGGACTAGCGGCGCCAAAAACATTCAGTACTTC.

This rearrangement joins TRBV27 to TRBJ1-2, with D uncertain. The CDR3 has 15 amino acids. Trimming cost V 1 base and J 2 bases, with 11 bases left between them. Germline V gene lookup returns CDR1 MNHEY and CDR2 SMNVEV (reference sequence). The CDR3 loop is CASSLFGERNYGYTF. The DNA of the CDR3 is TGTGCCAGCAGTTTATTTGGGGAACGGAACTATGGCTACACCTTC.

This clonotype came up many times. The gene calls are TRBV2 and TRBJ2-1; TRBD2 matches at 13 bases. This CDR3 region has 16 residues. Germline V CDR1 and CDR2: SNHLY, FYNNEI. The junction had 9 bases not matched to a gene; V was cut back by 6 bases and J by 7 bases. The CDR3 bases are TGTGCCAGCAGACTTCGAGAACTAGCGGGGGGGAATGAGCAGTTCTTC. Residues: CASRLRELAGGNEQFF.

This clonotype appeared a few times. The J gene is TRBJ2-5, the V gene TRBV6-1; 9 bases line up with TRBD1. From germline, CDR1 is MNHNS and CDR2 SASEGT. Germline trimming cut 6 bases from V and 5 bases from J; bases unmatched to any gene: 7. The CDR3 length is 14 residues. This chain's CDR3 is CASRLDRGRETQYF. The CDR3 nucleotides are TGTGCCAGCAGACTTGACAGGGGGAGGGAGACCCAGTACTTC.

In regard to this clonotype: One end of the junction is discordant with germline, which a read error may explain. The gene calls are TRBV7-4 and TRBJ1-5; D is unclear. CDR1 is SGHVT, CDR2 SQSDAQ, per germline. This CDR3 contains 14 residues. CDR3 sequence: CASPKTRENQPQHF. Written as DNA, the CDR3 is TGCGCCTCGCCTAAAACGAGAGAGAATCAGCCCCAGCATTTT.

CDR3 amino acids: CASSAPYPNTGELFF. The CDR3, as DNA: TGTGCCAGCAGTGCCCCATACCCGAACACCGGGGAGCTGTTTTTT. This rearrangement joins TRBV6-4 to TRBJ2-2; D remains ambiguous. Germline CDR1 MRHNA, CDR2 SNTAGT. The V and J ends lost 4 bases and 0 bases respectively, with 9 bases between them. The CDR3 totals 15 residues.

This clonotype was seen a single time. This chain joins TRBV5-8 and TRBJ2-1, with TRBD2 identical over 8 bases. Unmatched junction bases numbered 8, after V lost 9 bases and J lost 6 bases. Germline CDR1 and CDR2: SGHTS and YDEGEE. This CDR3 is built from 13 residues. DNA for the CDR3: TGTGCCACCCAGCGGGAGTATGTCAATGAGCAGTTCTTC. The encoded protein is CATQREYVNEQFF. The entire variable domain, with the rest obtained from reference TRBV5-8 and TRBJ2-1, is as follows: EAGVTQSPTHLIKTRGQQATLRCSPISGHTSVYWYQQALGLGLQFLLWYDEGEERNRGNFPPRFSGRQFPNYSSELNVNALELEDSALYLCATQREYVNEQFFGPGTRLTVL.

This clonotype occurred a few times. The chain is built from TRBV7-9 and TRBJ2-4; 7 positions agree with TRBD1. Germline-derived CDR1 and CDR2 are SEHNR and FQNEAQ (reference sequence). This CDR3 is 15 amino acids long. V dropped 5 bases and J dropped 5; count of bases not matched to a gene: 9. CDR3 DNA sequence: TGTGCCAGCAGCCCGTTCCTGGGACAGCAAAACATTCAGTACTTC. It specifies CASSPFLGQQNIQYF. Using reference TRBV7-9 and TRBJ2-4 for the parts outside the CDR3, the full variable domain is DTGVSQNPRHKITKRGQNVTFRCDPISEHNRLYWYRQTLGQGPEFLTYFQNEAQLEKSRLLSDRFSAERPKGSFSTLEIQRTEQGDSAMYLCASSPFLGQQNIQYFGAGTRLSVL.